The 30 T cell receptor beta chains below all came from one sample that was sequenced in a study of regulatory T cells in long-lasting Graves disease. Time point noted: newly diagnosed GD, antithyroid drugs for less than 3 months. With RNA extracted from PBMCs as input, the TCR library was made. Assembly of TCR beta libraries relied on iRepertoire HTBI primers together with Arm-PCR of CDR3 regions. Each CDR3 protein is one row after TCRdb ran MiXCR on the multiplex PCR reads. This table has hundreds of thousands of distinct CDR3 sequences, 15% to 17% appearing once. Here the sequenced sample was peripheral blood mononuclear cells (PBMCs), taken at new diagnosis, from a patient treated with antithyroid drugs. Receptors were obtained from a female donor with Graves disease.

This clonotype came up many times. The rearrangement uses TRBV9 and TRBJ1-1; no clear D. The germline CDR1 and CDR2 sequences are SGDLS and YYNGEE. CDR3 length equals 16 residues. The V and J ends lost 2 bases and 1 base respectively, with 15 bases between them. CDR3 amino acids: CASSVGWSGQNTEAFF. Written as DNA, the CDR3 is TGTGCCAGCAGCGTCGGGTGGTCCGGCCAGAACACTGAAGCTTTCTTT.

The chain uses TRBV7-9 and TRBJ2-7, with TRBD1 matching over 10 bases. Germline V gene data show CDR1 as SEHNR and CDR2 as FQNEAQ (reference sequence). The CDR3 runs to 16 residues. With V trimmed by 3 bases and J by 2 bases, 7 bases remained unmatched. Written as DNA, the CDR3 is TGTGCCAGCAGCTTTGGGGACAGGGGATTAACCTACGAGCAGTACTTC. It encodes CASSFGDRGLTYEQYF.

This clonotype was seen a handful of times. This chain joins TRBV24-1 and TRBJ1-2; unclear D gene. The CDR3 is 12 amino acids. Germline values: CDR1 KGHDR, CDR2 SFDVKD. V was trimmed by 4 bases and J by 5 bases, leaving 7 bases between them. In DNA, the CDR3 is TGTGCCACCAGTGACCCGGATTATGGCTACACCTTC. It translates to CATSDPDYGYTF.

The chain has TRBV7-9 and TRBJ2-2, with 14 bases fitting TRBD2. Trimming took 5 bases from V and 4 from J; bases not matched to a gene: 15. CDR3 length equals 20 residues. The germline CDR1 and CDR2 sequences are SEHNR and FQNEAQ (reference sequence). CDR3 in DNA: TGTGCCAGCAGCCCCAAGCTTCGACTAGCGGGAGGGCGTCCCACCGGGGAGCTGTTTTTT. Translating it yields CASSPKLRLAGGRPTGELFF. Supplemented by reference TRBV7-9 and TRBJ2-2, the full variable domain reads DTGVSQNPRHKITKRGQNVTFRCDPISEHNRLYWYRQTLGQGPEFLTYFQNEAQLEKSRLLSDRFSAERPKGSFSTLEIQRTEQGDSAMYLCASSPKLRLAGGRPTGELFFGEGSRLTVL.

This clonotype was seen repeatedly, ten times or more. This chain connects TRBV9 to TRBJ2-2, with a possible D match to TRBD1 (5 bases). The CDR3 length is 15 residues. CDR1 is SGDLS, CDR2 YYNGEE, per germline. V dropped 1 base and J dropped 3 bases, with 10 bases sitting between them. The CDR3 loop is CASSVSDRYTGELFF. In DNA form, the CDR3 reads TGTGCCAGCAGCGTATCAGACAGATACACCGGGGAGCTGTTTTTT.

This clonotype was observed a few times. The V and J genes are TRBV5-1 and TRBJ1-2; unclear D gene. The CDR3 loop spans 15 amino acids. V shed 4 bases and J shed 4 bases, with 17 bases lying between them. Germline V CDR1 and CDR2: SGHRS, YFSETQ. CDR3: CASSEVSGPLYGYTF. CDR3 sequence (DNA): TGCGCCAGCAGCGAAGTCAGTGGTCCCCTCTATGGCTACACCTTC.

In its sample, this clonotype was seen many times. The V and J genes are TRBV7-9 and TRBJ2-1, with 12 bases matching TRBD2. V dropped 5 bases and J dropped 4; count of bases not matched to a gene: 6. This CDR3 region has 16 residues. Germline CDR1 and CDR2: SEHNR and FQNEAQ (reference sequence). CDR3 DNA: TGTGCCAGCAGCCCCCGCGGACTAGCGGGATACAATGAGCAGTTCTTC. Encoded protein: CASSPRGLAGYNEQFF.

Details on this clonotype: With a much larger clone just one base away, this may be a read error. V gene TRBV6-1 combines with J gene TRBJ2-1; 11 bases align to TRBD2. V lost 6 bases, J lost 10 bases, and 11 bases stayed unmatched. CDR1 and CDR2 (germline): MNHNS, SASEGT. CDR3 length: 15 residues. The CDR3 DNA reads TGTGCCAGCAGATATACTAGCGGGAGTATCTACGAGCAGTTCTTC. Protein sequence: CASRYTSGSIYEQFF.

This clonotype was recorded at least ten times. The chain employs TRBV7-6 and TRBJ2-7; 10 nucleotides match TRBD1. The CDR3 loop spans 16 amino acids. The V segment lost 5 bases and the J segment 2 bases; nucleotides outside the gene matches: 9. Looked up from germline, CDR1 is SGHVS and CDR2 is FNYEAQ. In DNA, the CDR3 is TGTGCCAGCAGCCCGAGGACAGGGGGACCTCCCTACGAGCAGTACTTC. Translating it yields CASSPRTGGPPYEQYF.

This clonotype was detected only a few times. V gene TRBV13 combines with J gene TRBJ2-3; 13 nucleotides line up with TRBD2. The length of the CDR3 is 17 residues. In germline, CDR1 is PRHDT, CDR2 FYEKMQ (reference sequence). V trimming: 5 bases; J trimming: 0 bases; junction bases outside the gene matches: 5. The CDR3 region is CASSTGTSGISTDTQYF. As DNA, the CDR3 is TGTGCCAGCAGCACCGGGACTAGCGGGATAAGCACAGATACGCAGTATTTT. The variable domain in full, with the rest retrieved from reference TRBV13 and TRBJ2-3, is AAGVIQSPRHLIKEKRETATLKCYPIPRHDTVYWYQQGPGQDPQFLISFYEKMQSDKGSIPDRFSAQQFSDYHSELNMSSLELGDSALYFCASSTGTSGISTDTQYFGPGTRLTVL.

This clonotype was seen at least ten times. The chain joins TRBV9 to TRBJ2-5, with D tentatively TRBD2 (5 bases). This CDR3 region has 13 residues. V was shortened by 0 bases and J by 5 bases, with 8 bases between the two germline ends. Per the germline V gene, CDR1 is SGDLS and CDR2 is YYNGEE. CDR3 region: CASSVAIAETQYF. Here the CDR3 DNA reads TGTGCCAGCAGCGTAGCAATAGCGGAGACCCAGTACTTC.

This clonotype was recorded at least ten times. This sequence joins TRBV20-1 and TRBJ2-1, with 7 bases matching TRBD2. CDR1 and CDR2 from the germline V gene are DFQATT and SNEGSKA (reference sequence). Trimming removed 4 bases from V and 10 bases from J; junction bases left unmatched: 10. CDR3 size: 13 residues. DNA for the CDR3: TGCAGTGCTATCGACGGGACTACTGGCGAGCAGTTCTTC. Translating it yields CSAIDGTTGEQFF.

Comments on this clonotype: The CDR3 does not end in the conserved phenylalanine or tryptophan, so this is likely a read error. The rearrangement joins TRBV13 to TRBJ2-7; 9 positions match TRBD1. Unmatched junction bases numbered 1, after V lost 3 bases and J lost 1 base. The CDR3 is 14 amino acids. Germline V gene data show CDR1 as PRHDT and CDR2 as FYEKMQ (reference sequence). CDR3 sequence: CASSLTGGSYEQYL. DNA for the CDR3: TGTGCCAGCAGCTTGACAGGGGGTTCCTACGAGCAGTACCTC.

This clonotype has just one count. A much bigger clone sits one base away, suggesting this may be a read error. The rearrangement uses TRBV6-4 and TRBJ2-1; TRBD2 matches at 10 bases. The V segment lost 6 bases and the J segment 12 bases; nucleotides outside the gene matches: 11. The CDR3 covers 14 residues. The germline CDR1 and CDR2 sequences are MRHNA and SNTAGT. The CDR3 sequence: CASSAGTSVDGQFF. The CDR3 coding sequence is TGTGCCAGCAGCGCCGGGACTAGCGTCGATGGGCAGTTCTTC.

This clonotype was picked up many times. J is TRBJ2-3 and V is TRBV7-2, with D possibly TRBD2 on 6 matching bases. Germline CDR1 reads SGHTA; CDR2 reads FQGNSA. Deletions cut 2 bases from V and 3 bases from J, with 9 bases between. The CDR3 length is 14 residues. The CDR3 region has the DNA TGTGCCAGCAGCTTAAGGCGGGGTACAGATACGCAGTATTTT. Protein sequence: CASSLRRGTDTQYF.

This clonotype was counted ten times or more. This chain uses TRBV9 with TRBJ1-2, with 9 bases aligning to TRBD1. Germline V CDR1 and CDR2: SGDLS, YYNGEE. With V trimmed by 0 bases and J by 2 bases, 8 bases remained unmatched. This CDR3 region has 17 residues. CDR3 region: CASSVVPGQGANYGYTF. The CDR3 DNA sequence: TGTGCCAGCAGCGTAGTCCCGGGACAGGGAGCAAACTATGGCTACACCTTC.

The chain joins TRBV6-1 to TRBJ2-7; D is tentatively TRBD1 or TRBD2 (5 bases each). Trimming stripped 4 bases from V and 5 bases from J, with 15 bases between. The CDR3 totals 14 residues. Germline V gene sequence: CDR1 MNHNS, CDR2 SASEGT. This chain's CDR3 is CASSVGPVEDEQYF. The CDR3 DNA reads as TGTGCCAGCAGTGTGGGACCGGTGGAGGACGAGCAGTACTTC.

The chain is built from TRBV5-1 and TRBJ1-2, with D possibly being TRBD1 (5 bases). Trimming cost V 0 bases and J 12 bases, with 15 bases left between them. CDR1 SGHRS and CDR2 YFSETQ come from the germline V gene. The CDR3 runs to 13 residues. The CDR3 coding sequence is TGCGCCAGCAGCTTGGTGACAGCGGAGGGGAACACCTTC. It yields the protein CASSLVTAEGNTF.

This clonotype was counted a few times. The CDR3 protein is CASSSPGLGNTIYF. CDR3 in DNA: TGTGCCAGCAGCTCACCTGGTCTAGGAAACACCATATATTTT. The chain combines TRBV5-4 with TRBJ1-3; D unresolved. The CDR3 has 14 amino acids. The germline V and J ends were trimmed by 3 bases and 4 bases, with 11 bases remaining between them. Germline V gene lookup returns CDR1 SGHNT and CDR2 YYREEE (reference sequence).

This clonotype was seen at least ten times. The CDR3 region has the DNA TGTGCCAGCAGCCAAGATGCGTACAGGGACACTGAAGCTTTCTTT. It encodes CASSQDAYRDTEAFF. The chain combines TRBV3-1 with TRBJ1-1; D may be TRBD1 (6 bases). V lost 0 bases, J lost 3 bases, and 11 bases lay in between. Germline loops: CDR1 LGHDT, CDR2 YNNKEL (reference sequence). CDR3 length: 15 residues.

This clonotype was detected many times. The V gene is TRBV29-1, the J gene TRBJ2-1; the match to TRBD2 covers 10 bases. Germline CDR1 SQVTM, CDR2 ANQGSEA. J gave up 9 bases and V 5 bases, and 13 bases lay outside the gene matches. CDR3 length: 15 amino acids. The CDR3 DNA sequence: TGCAGCGTTCGGGTGACTAGCGGGCTCTTCGGTGAGCAGTTCTTC. Its protein is CSVRVTSGLFGEQFF.

This clonotype was observed many times. This chain uses TRBV7-9 with TRBJ2-4; 7 nucleotides agree with TRBD1. The germline CDR1 and CDR2 sequences are SEHNR and FQNEAQ (reference sequence). The CDR3 sequence is 17 residues long. The trim removed 5 bases at V and 0 bases at J, leaving 10 bases unmatched. CDR3 protein: CASSTTGSGIAKNIQYF. In nucleotides, the CDR3 is TGTGCCAGCAGCACGACAGGGTCGGGGATAGCCAAAAACATTCAGTACTTC. The whole variable domain, remainder taken from reference TRBV7-9 and TRBJ2-4, is DTGVSQNPRHKITKRGQNVTFRCDPISEHNRLYWYRQTLGQGPEFLTYFQNEAQLEKSRLLSDRFSAERPKGSFSTLEIQRTEQGDSAMYLCASSTTGSGIAKNIQYFGAGTRLSVL.

This sequence joins TRBV3-1 and TRBJ2-3, with unresolved D. Per the germline V gene, CDR1 is LGHDT and CDR2 is YNNKEL (reference sequence). CDR3 length equals 13 residues. Trimming took 1 base from V and 6 from J, leaving 8 bases between them. CDR3 sequence: CASSQGVSDTQYF. In DNA form, the CDR3 reads TGTGCCAGCAGCCAAGGGGTGTCGGATACGCAGTATTTT.

This clonotype was seen ten or more times. The chain recombines TRBV2 with TRBJ1-6, with 9 nucleotides matching TRBD1. V trimming: 7 bases; J trimming: 7 bases; junction bases outside the gene matches: 11. Per the germline V gene, CDR1 is SNHLY and CDR2 is FYNNEI. The CDR3 consists of 16 residues. Here the CDR3 DNA reads TGTGCCAGCACCCCCATGACCGGACAGGGGAATTCACCCCTCCACTTT. Protein: CASTPMTGQGNSPLHF. Drawing the rest from reference TRBV2 and TRBJ1-6, the complete variable domain is EPEVTQTPSHQVTQMGQEVILRCVPISNHLYFYWYRQILGQKVEFLVSFYNNEISEKSEIFDDQFSVERPDGSNFTLKIRSTKLEDSAMYFCASTPMTGQGNSPLHFGNGTRLTVT.

This clonotype appeared many times. This chain links TRBV7-9 with TRBJ1-6; 8 bases are shared with TRBD1. Germline trimming cut 10 bases from V and 8 bases from J; bases unmatched to any gene: 7. The germline gives CDR1 SEHNR, CDR2 FQNEAQ (reference sequence). The CDR3 runs to 13 residues. CDR3 protein: CATVPGQDSPLHF. In nucleotides, the CDR3 is TGTGCCACCGTCCCGGGACAGGATTCACCCCTCCACTTT.

This sequence joins TRBV20-1 and TRBJ1-4; no reliable D call. The CDR3 covers 14 residues. Germline CDR1 reads DFQATT; CDR2 reads SNEGSKA (reference sequence). V was pared by 2 bases and J by 0 bases, with 7 bases between. CDR3 region: CSARFYATNEKLFF. DNA of the CDR3: TGCAGTGCTAGATTTTATGCAACTAATGAAAAACTGTTTTTT.

This clonotype has ten or more counts. The CDR3 reads CASSPYSGQVPYEQYF. Written as DNA, the CDR3 is TGTGCCAGCAGCCCCTACTCGGGACAGGTCCCCTACGAGCAGTACTTC. The V gene is TRBV14, the J gene TRBJ2-7; TRBD1 matches at 8 bases. The germline V gene has CDR1 SGHDN and CDR2 FVKESK. The CDR3 has 16 amino acids. The trim removed 4 bases at V and 2 bases at J, leaving 10 bases unmatched.

The V gene is TRBV6-4, the J gene TRBJ1-1; 8 bases align to TRBD1. Trimming removed 11 bases from V and 8 bases from J; junction bases left unmatched: 13. Germline loops: CDR1 MRHNA, CDR2 SNTAGT. This CDR3 comprises 13 residues. Written as DNA, the CDR3 is TGTGCCGCATCAGGGGGCGAGAGAGAGGAAGCTTTCTTT. Encoded protein: CAASGGEREEAFF.

V gene TRBV18 combines with J gene TRBJ1-1, with no clear D. The CDR3 is 15 residues long. Germline-derived CDR1 and CDR2 are KGHSH and LQKENI. Trimming took off 0 bases at V and 1 base at J, with 9 bases between the two ends. CDR3 in amino acids: CASSPPGVPNTEAFF. CDR3 DNA sequence: TGTGCCAGCTCACCACCGGGCGTTCCGAACACTGAAGCTTTCTTT.

This clonotype was counted at least ten times. The chain links TRBV27 to TRBJ1-1; a possible D gene is TRBD1 (5 bases). Germline values: CDR1 MNHEY, CDR2 SMNVEV (reference sequence). The CDR3 length is 15 residues. Trimming stripped 3 bases from V and 3 bases from J, with 14 bases between. The CDR3 sequence is CASSLGPDGYTEAFF. The CDR3 nucleotides read TGTGCCAGCAGTTTGGGACCTGACGGCTACACTGAAGCTTTCTTT.